This T cell receptor (beta chain) is from a study of beta chain features in type 1 diabetes. The sequenced template was cDNA made from the entire isolated RNA. The assay was immunoSEQ multiplex PCR, and TCRdb's table has in-frame clones only and misses some. The table records under 950,000 clones, about a sixth of them present only once. This clone has just a few counts. Germline CDR1 SEHNR, CDR2 FQNEAQ (reference sequence). CDR3 length equals 15 residues. The ends lost 3 bases at V and 6 bases at J; junction bases unmatched: 5. Material for sequencing was naive CD4+ T cells from blood. This TCR came from a woman aged 18-29 years in good health. The chain combines TRBV7-9 with TRBJ1-4; 9 bases align to TRBD1. This chain's CDR3 is CASSLARDRDEKLFF. As DNA, the CDR3 is TGTGCCAGCAGCTTGGCCCGGGACAGGGATGAAAAACTGTTTTTT. The full variable domain, rest sourced from reference TRBV7-9 and TRBJ1-4, is DTGVSQNPRHKITKRGQNVTFRCDPISEHNRLYWYRQTLGQGPEFLTYFQNEAQLEKSRLLSDRFSAERPKGSFSTLEIQRTEQGDSAMYLCASSLARDRDEKLFFGSGTQLSVL.